Below, one TCR beta chain is given with its context. This record belongs to a study of post-analysis software for immune sequencing data. Unique molecular identifiers had been added to the TCR beta cDNA libraries. The source material, 1 to 10 million T cells, gave rise to approximately 520,000 cDNA molecules. In TCRdb, the PCR reads were re-called with MiXCR into one record per CDR3 protein. Of roughly 670,000 distinct CDR3 sequences detected, 59% appear once; the ten largest clones hold about 10%. The sequenced sample was blood. This clonotype was obtained from a girl aged 2 to 9 with multiple sclerosis.

The CDR3 DNA reads as TGTGCCAGCAGTTTAACGGGACAGGGGCAGAAGCAGTACTTC. Translating it yields CASSLTGQGQKQYF. The V and J genes are TRBV12-3 or TRBV12-4 and TRBJ2-5; 10 bases match TRBD1. The CDR3 is 14 residues long. The junction had 8 bases not matched to a gene; V was cut back by 2 bases and J by 11 bases.